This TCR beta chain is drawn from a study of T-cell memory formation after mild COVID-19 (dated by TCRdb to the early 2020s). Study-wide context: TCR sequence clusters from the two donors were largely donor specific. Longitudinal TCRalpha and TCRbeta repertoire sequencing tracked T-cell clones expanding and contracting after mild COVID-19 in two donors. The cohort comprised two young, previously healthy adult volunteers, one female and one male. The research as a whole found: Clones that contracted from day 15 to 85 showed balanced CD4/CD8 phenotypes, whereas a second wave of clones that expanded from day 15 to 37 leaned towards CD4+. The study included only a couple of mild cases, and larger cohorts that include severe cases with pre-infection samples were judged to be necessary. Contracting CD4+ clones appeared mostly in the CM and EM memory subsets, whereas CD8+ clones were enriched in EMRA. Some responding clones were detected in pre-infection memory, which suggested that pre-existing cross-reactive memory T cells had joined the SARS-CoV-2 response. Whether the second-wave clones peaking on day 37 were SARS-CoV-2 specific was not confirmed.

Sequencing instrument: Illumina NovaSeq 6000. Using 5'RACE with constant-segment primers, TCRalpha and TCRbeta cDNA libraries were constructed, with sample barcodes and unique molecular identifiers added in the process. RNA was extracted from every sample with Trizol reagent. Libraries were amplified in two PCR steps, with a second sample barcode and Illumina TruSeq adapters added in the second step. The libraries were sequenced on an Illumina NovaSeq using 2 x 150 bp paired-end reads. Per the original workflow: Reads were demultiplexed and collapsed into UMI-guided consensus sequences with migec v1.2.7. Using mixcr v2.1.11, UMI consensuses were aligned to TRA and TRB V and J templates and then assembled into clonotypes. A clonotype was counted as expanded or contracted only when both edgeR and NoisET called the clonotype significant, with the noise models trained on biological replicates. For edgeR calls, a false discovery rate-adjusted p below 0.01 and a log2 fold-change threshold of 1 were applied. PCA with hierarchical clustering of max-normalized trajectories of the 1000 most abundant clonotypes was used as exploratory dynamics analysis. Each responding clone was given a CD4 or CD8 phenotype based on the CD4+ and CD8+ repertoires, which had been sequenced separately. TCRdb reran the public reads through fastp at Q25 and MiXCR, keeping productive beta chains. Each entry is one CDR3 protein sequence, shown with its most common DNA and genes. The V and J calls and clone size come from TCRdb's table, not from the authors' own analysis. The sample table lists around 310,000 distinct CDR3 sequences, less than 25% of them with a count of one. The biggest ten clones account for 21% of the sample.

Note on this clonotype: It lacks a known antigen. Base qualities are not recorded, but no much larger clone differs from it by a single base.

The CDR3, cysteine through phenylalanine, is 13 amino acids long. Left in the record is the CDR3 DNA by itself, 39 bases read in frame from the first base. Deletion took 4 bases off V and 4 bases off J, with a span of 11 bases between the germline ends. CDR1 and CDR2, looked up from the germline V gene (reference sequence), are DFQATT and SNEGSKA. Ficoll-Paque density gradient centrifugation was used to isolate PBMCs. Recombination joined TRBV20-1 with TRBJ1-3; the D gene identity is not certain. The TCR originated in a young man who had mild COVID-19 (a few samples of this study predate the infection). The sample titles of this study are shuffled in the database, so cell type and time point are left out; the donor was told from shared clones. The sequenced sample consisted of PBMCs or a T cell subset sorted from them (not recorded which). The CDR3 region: CSAIDGRGNTIYF. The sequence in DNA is TGCAGTGCTATCGACGGCCGAGGAAACACCATATATTTT.